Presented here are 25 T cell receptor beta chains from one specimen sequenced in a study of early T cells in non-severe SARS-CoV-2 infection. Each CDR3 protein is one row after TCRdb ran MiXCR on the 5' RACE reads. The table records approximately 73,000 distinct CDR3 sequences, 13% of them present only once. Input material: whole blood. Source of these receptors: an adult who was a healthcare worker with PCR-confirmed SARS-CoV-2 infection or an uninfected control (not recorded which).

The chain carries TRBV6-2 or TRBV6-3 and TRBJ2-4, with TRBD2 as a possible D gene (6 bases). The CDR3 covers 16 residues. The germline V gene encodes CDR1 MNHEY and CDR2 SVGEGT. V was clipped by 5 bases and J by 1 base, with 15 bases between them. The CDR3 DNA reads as TGTGCCAGCAGTCTCCCCACCCGGGGGGCCAAAAACATTCAGTACTTC. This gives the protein CASSLPTRGAKNIQYF.

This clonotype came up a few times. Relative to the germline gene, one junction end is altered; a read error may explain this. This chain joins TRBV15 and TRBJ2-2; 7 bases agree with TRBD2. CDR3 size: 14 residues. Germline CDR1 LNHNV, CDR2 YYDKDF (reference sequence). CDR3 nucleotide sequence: TGTGCCACCGGGGGGACTACTAACACCAGGGAGCTGTTTTTT. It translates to CATGGTTNTRELFF.

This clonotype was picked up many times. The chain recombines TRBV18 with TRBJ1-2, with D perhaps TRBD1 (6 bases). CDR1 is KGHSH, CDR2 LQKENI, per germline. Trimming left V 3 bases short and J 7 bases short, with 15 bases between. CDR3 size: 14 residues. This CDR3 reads CASSPEPGVVGYTF. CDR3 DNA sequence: TGTGCCAGCTCACCCGAACCAGGGGTTGTTGGCTACACCTTC.

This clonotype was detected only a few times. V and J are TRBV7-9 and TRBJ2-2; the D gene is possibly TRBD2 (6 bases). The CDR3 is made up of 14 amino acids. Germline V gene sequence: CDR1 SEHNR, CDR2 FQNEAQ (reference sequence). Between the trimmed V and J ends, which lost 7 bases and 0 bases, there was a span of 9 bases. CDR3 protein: CASTGRSNTGELFF. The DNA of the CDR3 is TGTGCCAGCACCGGGAGATCGAACACCGGGGAGCTGTTTTTT.

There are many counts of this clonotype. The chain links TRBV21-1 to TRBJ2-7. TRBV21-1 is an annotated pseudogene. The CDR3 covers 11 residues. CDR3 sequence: CPQQKDYEQYF. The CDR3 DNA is TGTCCCCAGCAGAAGGACTACGAGCAGTACTTC.

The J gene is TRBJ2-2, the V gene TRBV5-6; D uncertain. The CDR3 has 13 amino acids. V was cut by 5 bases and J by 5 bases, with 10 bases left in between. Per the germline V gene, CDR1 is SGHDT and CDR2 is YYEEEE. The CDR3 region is CASSPGETGELFF. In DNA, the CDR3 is TGTGCCAGCAGTCCCGGAGAGACCGGGGAGCTGTTTTTT.

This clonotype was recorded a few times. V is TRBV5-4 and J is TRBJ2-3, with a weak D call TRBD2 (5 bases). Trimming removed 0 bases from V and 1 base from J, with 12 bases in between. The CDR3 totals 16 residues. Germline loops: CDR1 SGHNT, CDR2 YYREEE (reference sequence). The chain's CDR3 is CASSLAGGPGTDTQYF. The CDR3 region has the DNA TGTGCCAGCAGCTTGGCCGGCGGGCCCGGCACAGATACGCAGTATTTT.

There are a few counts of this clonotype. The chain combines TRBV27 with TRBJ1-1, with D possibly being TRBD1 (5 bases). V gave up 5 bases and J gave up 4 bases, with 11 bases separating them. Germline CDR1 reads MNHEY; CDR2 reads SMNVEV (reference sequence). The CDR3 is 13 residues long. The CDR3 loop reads CASSPARGTEAFF. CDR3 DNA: TGTGCCAGCAGTCCCGCAAGGGGCACTGAAGCTTTCTTT.

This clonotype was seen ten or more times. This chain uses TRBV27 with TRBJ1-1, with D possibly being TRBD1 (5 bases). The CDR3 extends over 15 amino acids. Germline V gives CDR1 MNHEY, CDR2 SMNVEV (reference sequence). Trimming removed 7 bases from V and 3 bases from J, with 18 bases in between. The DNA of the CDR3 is TGTGCCAGCACCAAAGGGGAGGGACGTTACACTGAAGCTTTCTTT. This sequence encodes CASTKGEGRYTEAFF.

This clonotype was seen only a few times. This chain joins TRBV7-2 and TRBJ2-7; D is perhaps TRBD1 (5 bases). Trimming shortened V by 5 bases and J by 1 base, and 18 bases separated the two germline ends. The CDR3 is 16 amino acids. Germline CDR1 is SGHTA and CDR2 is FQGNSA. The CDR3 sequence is CASSPGIPGFSYEQYF. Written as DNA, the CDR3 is TGTGCCAGCAGCCCAGGGATTCCAGGATTTTCCTACGAGCAGTACTTC.

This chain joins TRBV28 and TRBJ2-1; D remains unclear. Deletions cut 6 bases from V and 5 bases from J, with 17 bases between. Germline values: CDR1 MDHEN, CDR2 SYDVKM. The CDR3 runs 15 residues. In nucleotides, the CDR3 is TGTGCCAGCAGCCCATCGTGGAGAAAGGACAATGAGCAGTTCTTC. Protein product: CASSPSWRKDNEQFF. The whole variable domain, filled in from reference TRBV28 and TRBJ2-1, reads DVKVTQSSRYLVKRTGEKVFLECVQDMDHENMFWYRQDPGLGLRLIYFSYDVKMKEKGDIPEGYSVSREKKERFSLILESASTNQTSMYLCASSPSWRKDNEQFFGPGTRLTVL.

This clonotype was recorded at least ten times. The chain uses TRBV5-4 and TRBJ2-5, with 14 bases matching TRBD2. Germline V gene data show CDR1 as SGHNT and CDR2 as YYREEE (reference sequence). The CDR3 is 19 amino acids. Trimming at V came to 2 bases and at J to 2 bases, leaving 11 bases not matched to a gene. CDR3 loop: CASSFPRGLAGESQETQYF. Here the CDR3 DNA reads TGTGCCAGCAGCTTCCCCCGGGGACTAGCGGGAGAGAGTCAAGAGACCCAGTACTTC.

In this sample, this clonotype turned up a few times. The CDR3 DNA sequence: TGTGCCACCAGTGATACTCGCAGGGTGACCGGGGAGCTGTTTTTT. This translates into CATSDTRRVTGELFF. This chain links TRBV24-1 with TRBJ2-2; possible D gene TRBD1, 5 bases. Per the germline V gene, CDR1 is KGHDR and CDR2 is SFDVKD. Deletions cut 3 bases from V and 5 bases from J, with 12 bases between. The CDR3 is 15 residues long.

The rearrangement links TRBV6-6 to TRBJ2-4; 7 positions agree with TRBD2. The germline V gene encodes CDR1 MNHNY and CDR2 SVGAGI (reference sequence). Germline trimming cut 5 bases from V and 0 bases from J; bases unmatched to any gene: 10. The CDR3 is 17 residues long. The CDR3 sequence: CASSNGGTGLAKNIQYF. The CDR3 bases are TGTGCCAGCAGTAACGGGGGGACGGGGCTAGCCAAAAACATTCAGTACTTC.

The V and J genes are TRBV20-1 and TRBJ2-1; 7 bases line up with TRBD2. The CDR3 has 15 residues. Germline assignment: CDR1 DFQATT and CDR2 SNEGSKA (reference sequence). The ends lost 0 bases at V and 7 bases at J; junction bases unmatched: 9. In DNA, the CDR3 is TGCAGTGCTAGAGAGGGTCGGGATAGCGGGAATGAGCAGTTCTTC. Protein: CSAREGRDSGNEQFF.

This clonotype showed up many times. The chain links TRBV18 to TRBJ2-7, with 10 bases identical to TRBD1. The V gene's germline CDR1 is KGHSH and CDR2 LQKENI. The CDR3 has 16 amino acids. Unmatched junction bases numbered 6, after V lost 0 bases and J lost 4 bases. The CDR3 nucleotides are TGTGCCAGCTCACCACCCGCCGGGACAGGGGTTTACGAGCAGTACTTC. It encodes CASSPPAGTGVYEQYF.

The CDR3 coding sequence is TGCAGTGCTAGAATTTCCCGCCGCAACTCCTACAATGAGCAGTTCTTC. Its translation is CSARISRRNSYNEQFF. The chain uses TRBV20-1 and TRBJ2-1; D remains ambiguous. The CDR3 consists of 16 residues. V was pared by 2 bases and J by 0 bases, with 14 bases between. Looked up from germline, CDR1 is DFQATT and CDR2 is SNEGSKA (reference sequence).

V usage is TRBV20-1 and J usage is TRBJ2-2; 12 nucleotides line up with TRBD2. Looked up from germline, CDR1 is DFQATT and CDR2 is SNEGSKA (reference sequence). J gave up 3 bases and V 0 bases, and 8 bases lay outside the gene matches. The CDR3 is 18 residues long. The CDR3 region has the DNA TGCAGTGCTAGAGATCTAGACCGACTAGCGGGAGACACCGGGGAGCTGTTTTTT. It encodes CSARDLDRLAGDTGELFF.

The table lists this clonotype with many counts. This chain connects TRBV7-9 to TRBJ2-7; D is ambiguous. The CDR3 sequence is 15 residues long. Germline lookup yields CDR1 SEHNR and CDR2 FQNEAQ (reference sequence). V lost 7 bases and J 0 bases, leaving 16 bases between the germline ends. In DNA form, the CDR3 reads TGTGCCAGCATCCCCGACGGGTACAGCTCCTACGAGCAGTACTTC. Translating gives CASIPDGYSSYEQYF.

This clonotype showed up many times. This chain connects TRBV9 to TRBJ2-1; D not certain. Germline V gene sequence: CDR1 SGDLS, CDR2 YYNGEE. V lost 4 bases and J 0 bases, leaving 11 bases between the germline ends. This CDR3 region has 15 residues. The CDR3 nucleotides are TGTGCCAGCAGCCCTCCGGGTAGCTCCTACAATGAGCAGTTCTTC. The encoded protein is CASSPPGSSYNEQFF.

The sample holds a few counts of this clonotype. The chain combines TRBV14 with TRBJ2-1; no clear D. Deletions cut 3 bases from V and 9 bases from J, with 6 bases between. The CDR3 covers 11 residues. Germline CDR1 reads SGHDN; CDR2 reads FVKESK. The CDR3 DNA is TGTGCCAGCAGCCAGAAGGTTGAGCAGTTCTTC. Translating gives CASSQKVEQFF. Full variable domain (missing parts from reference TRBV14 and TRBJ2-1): EAGVTQFPSHSVIEKGQTVTLRCDPISGHDNLYWYRRVMGKEIKFLLHFVKESKQDESGMPNNRFLAERTGGTYSTLKVQPAELEDSGVYFCASSQKVEQFFGPGTRLTVL.

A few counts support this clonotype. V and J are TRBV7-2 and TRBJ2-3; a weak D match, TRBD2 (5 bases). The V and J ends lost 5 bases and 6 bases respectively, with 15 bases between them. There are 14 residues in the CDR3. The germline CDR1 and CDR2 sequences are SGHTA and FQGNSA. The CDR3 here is CASSPPAGWDTQYF. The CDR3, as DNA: TGTGCCAGCAGCCCCCCCGCGGGCTGGGATACGCAGTATTTT.

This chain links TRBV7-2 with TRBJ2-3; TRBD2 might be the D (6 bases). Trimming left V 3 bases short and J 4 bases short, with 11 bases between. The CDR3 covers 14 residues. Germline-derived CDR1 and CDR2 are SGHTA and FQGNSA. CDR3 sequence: CASSLNSGPDTQYF. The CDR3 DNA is TGTGCCAGCAGCTTGAATAGCGGACCAGATACGCAGTATTTT.

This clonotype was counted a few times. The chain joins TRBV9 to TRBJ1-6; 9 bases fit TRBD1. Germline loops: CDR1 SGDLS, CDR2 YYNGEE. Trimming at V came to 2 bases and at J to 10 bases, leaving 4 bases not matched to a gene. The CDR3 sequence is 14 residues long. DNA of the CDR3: TGTGCCAGCAGCGTGGACAGGGGTGAATCACCCCTCCACTTT. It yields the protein CASSVDRGESPLHF.

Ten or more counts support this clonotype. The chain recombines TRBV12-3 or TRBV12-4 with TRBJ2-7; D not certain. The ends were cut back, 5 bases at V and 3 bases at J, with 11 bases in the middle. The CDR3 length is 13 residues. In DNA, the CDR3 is TGTGCCAGCAGTAGGGCATCGGACTACGAGCAGTACTTC. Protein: CASSRASDYEQYF.